This is a list of T cell receptor beta chains from one sample in a study of PD-L1 blockade in urothelial cancer. Here immunoSEQ multiplex PCR was the method, and the copy in TCRdb shows in-frame clones only, minus some. The sample records about 83,000 clones, roughly nine tenths being singletons. This material consisted of PBMCs, taken around atezolizumab (anti-PD-L1) treatment. These receptors all come from a woman between 65 and 79 years old with urothelial cancer. CDR3s include the opening cysteine and the closing phenylalanine or tryptophan. D genes are given only for firm matches. Expanded clones get a size class; other rows say once, few or many, or leave the size out.

d_gene	len	abundance	j_gene	v_gene	CDR3nt	CDR3aa
.	15	.	TRBJ2-2	TRBV29-1	TGCAGCGTTGAAGGAGGCAACGCGAACACCGGGGAGCTGTTTTTT	CSVEGGNANTGELFF
TRBD1	15	.	TRBJ1-4	TRBV30	TGTGCCTGGAGTGGTTTGACAGGGGTAATTGAAAAACTGTTTTTT	CAWSGLTGVIEKLFF
TRBD2	19	.	TRBJ2-1	TRBV19	TGTGCCAGTAGTATAGACGGACTAGCGGGAGGGTTCTCCTACAATGAGCAGTTCTTC	CASSIDGLAGGFSYNEQFF
.	18	.	TRBJ2-1	TRBV2	TGTGCCAGCCTCAATCCAGTAGTGAGGGCGGAATCCTACAATGAGCAGTTCTTC	CASLNPVVRAESYNEQFF
.	17	once	TRBJ2-1	TRBV27	TGTGCCAGCAGTCTCCGTCGTGCGGACTACTCCTACAATGAGCAGTTCTTC	CASSLRRADYSYNEQFF
.	15	.	TRBJ1-2	TRBV5-1	TGCGCCAGCAGCTTGGACGGCGGGTTATACTATGGCTACACCTTC	CASSLDGGLYYGYTF
.	15	once	TRBJ1-5	TRBV28	TGTGCCAGCAGTTTAGCCAGGGGAGGGAATCAGCCCCAGCATTTT	CASSLARGGNQPQHF
.	18	.	TRBJ1-6	TRBV5-1	TGCGCCAGCAGCTTGGCGGGTCAGGCGGACTCTTATAATTCACCCCTCCACTTT	CASSLAGQADSYNSPLHF
TRBD1	15	.	TRBJ2-3	TRBV7-9	TGTGCCAGCTATCGGGGGACAGGGTCTCCAGATACGCAGTATTTT	CASYRGTGSPDTQYF
TRBD2	16	.	TRBJ2-2	TRBV6-1	TGTGCCAGCAGTGAAGCGATGGGGGGGGGCACCGGGGAGCTGTTTTTT	CASSEAMGGGTGELFF
.	13	.	TRBJ1-5	TRBV6-1	TGTGCCAGCAGTGAAGGGGCAGGTCAGCCCCAGCATTTT	CASSEGAGQPQHF
.	13	.	TRBJ2-1	TRBV6-6	TGTGCCAGCAGGTACGGGGCGGCAACTGAGCAGTTCTTC	CASRYGAATEQFF
.	14	.	TRBJ2-5	TRBV5-1	TGCGCCAGCAGCTTGGATACAGCCCAAGAGACCCAGTACTTC	CASSLDTAQETQYF
TRBD1	13	once	TRBJ1-1	TRBV10-1	TGCGCCAGCAGTAGACAGGGGACAGCTGAAGCTTTCTTT	CASSRQGTAEAFF
.	15	.	TRBJ2-3	TRBV11-2	TGTGCCAGCAGCTTATCGGAGGGGCGGACAGATACGCAGTATTTT	CASSLSEGRTDTQYF
TRBD2	17	.	TRBJ2-7	TRBV4-2	TGTGCCAGCAGCCACCGACTAGCGGGAGGGCCCACCTACGAGCAGTACTTC	CASSHRLAGGPTYEQYF
.	14	.	TRBJ1-5	TRBV7-9	TGTGCCAGCAGCTTATGGGGCGGTAATCAGCCCCAGCATTTT	CASSLWGGNQPQHF
TRBD2	17	.	TRBJ2-2	TRBV2	TGTGCCAGCAGTGGGTTTTCCCTACTAGCGTACACCGGGGAGCTGTTTTTT	CASSGFSLLAYTGELFF
.	14	.	TRBJ1-4	TRBV7-8	TGTGCCAGCAGCCTAGACAGGCACAATGAAAAACTGTTTTTT	CASSLDRHNEKLFF
TRBD1	13	.	TRBJ1-6	TRBV30	TGTGCCTGGAGCCCACAGGGGAATTCACCCCTCCACTTT	CAWSPQGNSPLHF
.	11	.	TRBJ2-1	TRBV5-5	TGTGCCAGCAGTTCCTCCAATGAGCAGTTCTTC	CASSSSNEQFF
.	15	.	TRBJ1-1	TRBV18	TGTGCCAGCTCACCACAGTCAGAAATGAACACTGAAGCTTTCTTT	CASSPQSEMNTEAFF
TRBD2	15	.	TRBJ2-3	TRBV4-3	TGCGCCAGCAGCCAAACTAGCGTCGGTACAGATACGCAGTATTTT	CASSQTSVGTDTQYF
.	16	.	TRBJ2-3	TRBV7-6	TGTGCCAGCAGCTTAGGCTGGGGGGGGCGTACAGATACGCAGTATTTT	CASSLGWGGRTDTQYF
.	15	.	TRBJ1-2	TRBV5-1	TGCGCCAGCAGCCAATACCCTACTGCTTCCTATGGCTACACCTTC	CASSQYPTASYGYTF
TRBD1	16	.	TRBJ2-1	TRBV19	TGTGCCAGTAGTATTGGGGGGACAGGGGGCCCGAATGAGCAGTTCTTC	CASSIGGTGGPNEQFF
TRBD2	16	.	TRBJ2-1	TRBV6-5	TGTGCCAGCAGTTACTTGACTAGCGGGGGACGCAATGAGCAGTTCTTC	CASSYLTSGGRNEQFF
TRBD2	16	.	TRBJ2-1	TRBV5-1	TGCGCCAGCAGCCCAGGAGGGCCGGGAGGGGACAATGAGCAGTTCTTC	CASSPGGPGGDNEQFF
.	13	.	TRBJ1-1	TRBV5-1	TGCGCCAGCAGCTTGGGGCTGAACACTGAAGCTTTCTTT	CASSLGLNTEAFF
.	13	.	TRBJ1-2	TRBV30	TGTGCCTGGTCCTCCGACAGTTACTATGGCTACACCTTC	CAWSSDSYYGYTF
TRBD1	12	.	TRBJ1-2	TRBV29-1	TGCAGCGTTGTAGGGACAGGGTATGGCTACACCTTC	CSVVGTGYGYTF
.	14	.	TRBJ2-5	TRBV19	TGTGCCAGTAAGTGGTCAGGACACTCGAGGACCCAGTACTTC	CASKWSGHSRTQYF
TRBD2	12	.	TRBJ2-1	TRBV30	TGTGCCTGGACTAGCGGGTTCAATGAGCAGTTCTTC	CAWTSGFNEQFF
TRBD1	16	once	TRBJ2-7	TRBV29-1	TGCAGCGCTGACTTCCCCTCCCGGGACAGGGGCTACGAGCAGTACTTC	CSADFPSRDRGYEQYF
TRBD2	15	once	TRBJ2-3	TRBV18	TGTGCCGGAGGGACTAGCGGGAGCAACACAGATACGCAGTATTTT	CAGGTSGSNTDTQYF
.	15	.	TRBJ2-6	TRBV5-1	TGCGCCAGCAGCTTTGGAGCCTCTGGGGCCAACGTCCTGACTTTC	CASSFGASGANVLTF
.	13	.	TRBJ1-1	TRBV2	TGTGCCAGCAGTGAAGCAGAGGGCACTGAAGCTTTCTTT	CASSEAEGTEAFF
TRBD2	14	.	TRBJ2-3	TRBV11-2	TGTGCCAGCAGCTGGACTAGCAGGGCAGATACGCAGTATTTT	CASSWTSRADTQYF
.	13	once	TRBJ1-2	TRBV7-9	TGTGCCAGCAGCCGGACAGCTAACTATGGCTACACCTTC	CASSRTANYGYTF
TRBD1	14	.	TRBJ1-1	TRBV6-5	TGTGCCAGCACCCGGACAGGGCCGAACACTGAAGCTTTCTTT	CASTRTGPNTEAFF
TRBD2	16	few	TRBJ2-2	TRBV5-1	TGCGCCAGCAGCCGGACTAGCGGGGGGGCCGGCGGGGAGCTGTTTTTT	CASSRTSGGAGGELFF